This T cell receptor beta chain was recovered during a study of cytomegalovirus exposure and HLA in healthy donors. Across the whole study: The approximately 110 validation repertoires used a platform that matched the one used for the 600 to 750 first-cohort repertoires, as a later analysis reported. Broader study findings: Some TCR beta chains (approximately 180 of them) were listed as cytomegalovirus-associated. Per published reports, the classifier diagnosed cytomegalovirus status with high specificity and sensitivity.

Profiled with immunoSEQ multiplex PCR; TCRdb holds only in-frame clones, not every one. The sample lists more than 95,000 clones, approximately 95% occurring once. Of note for this clone: The antigen is unknown.

CDR3 size: 16 residues. Germline CDR1 is SGHDN and CDR2 is FVKESK. Trimming at V came to 3 bases and at J to 4 bases, leaving 8 bases not matched to a gene. V and J are TRBV14 and TRBJ2-3; the match to TRBD2 covers 9 bases. Sequencing was performed on PBMCs. The sequence came from a man between 18 and 29 years old in good health and CMV-seronegative. CDR3 region: CASSQGGRASADTQYF. In DNA form, the CDR3 reads TGTGCCAGCAGCCAGGGCGGGAGGGCCTCGGCAGATACGCAGTATTTT.